Following are 19 T cell receptor beta chains from one sample sequenced in a study of T cells after yellow fever vaccination. TCRdb used MiXCR to reprocess the 5' RACE reads, holding one entry per CDR3 protein. The sample carries some 600,000 distinct CDR3 sequences, 9% to 15% recorded once. This material consisted of PBMCs, taken on the day of the yellow fever booster vaccination. Source of these receptors: a man between 25 and 39 years old who received the YFV17D yellow fever vaccine.

The genes are TRBV7-9 and TRBJ2-5; unclear D gene. The CDR3 has 13 amino acids. V was pared by 2 bases and J by 5 bases, with 9 bases between. Looked up from germline, CDR1 is SEHNR and CDR2 is FQNEAQ (reference sequence). The CDR3 region is CASSLPKRETQYF. The DNA of the CDR3 is TGTGCCAGCAGCTTACCGAAACGGGAGACCCAGTACTTC.

This clonotype was seen only a few times. The chain couples TRBV20-1 to TRBJ2-7; D is perhaps TRBD1 (6 bases). The CDR3 sequence is 12 residues long. Trimming left V 1 base short and J 4 bases short, with 8 bases between. Germline CDR1 DFQATT, CDR2 SNEGSKA (reference sequence). CDR3 bases: TGCAGTGCTAGAGCACAGGGATACGAGCAGTACTTC. Its translation is CSARAQGYEQYF.

J is TRBJ2-1 and V is TRBV5-1; D is undetermined. V gave up 1 base and J gave up 5 bases, with 7 bases separating them. This CDR3 region has 13 residues. The germline V gene has CDR1 SGHRS and CDR2 YFSETQ. The CDR3 DNA is TGCGCCAGCAGCTTGTGGCCGAACAATGAGCAGTTCTTC. This gives the protein CASSLWPNNEQFF.

The gene calls are TRBV7-3 and TRBJ2-7, with TRBD2 matching 12 bases. The CDR3 covers 18 residues. The trim removed 6 bases at V and 5 bases at J, leaving 17 bases unmatched. The germline gives CDR1 SGHTA, CDR2 FQGTGA. CDR3: CASSPRLAGVSIEDEQYF. As DNA, the CDR3 is TGTGCCAGCAGTCCTAGACTAGCGGGAGTTAGTATCGAGGACGAGCAGTACTTC.

This chain joins TRBV4-2 and TRBJ2-3, with 13 positions matching TRBD2. V lost 4 bases and J lost 10; bases outside the gene matches: 8. The V gene's germline CDR1 is LGHNA and CDR2 YNFKEQ. This CDR3 region has 15 residues. CDR3 nucleotide sequence: TGTGCCAGCAGCCCAGAGACTAGCGGGAGGAGTTCGCAGTATTTT. Translated: CASSPETSGRSSQYF.

This clonotype was seen only a few times. The chain has TRBV20-1 and TRBJ2-5; TRBD2 agrees at 10 bases. CDR3 length: 15 residues. The germline CDR1 and CDR2 sequences are DFQATT and SNEGSKA (reference sequence). J lost 1 base, V lost 1 base, and 3 bases had no gene match. The CDR3 sequence: CSARGASGSQETQYF. Here the CDR3 DNA reads TGCAGTGCTAGAGGGGCTAGCGGGAGCCAAGAGACCCAGTACTTC.

Only a few counts were recorded for this clonotype. V and J are TRBV29-1 and TRBJ2-3; possibly TRBD1 for D (5 bases). From germline, CDR1 is SQVTM and CDR2 ANQGSEA. V was clipped by 7 bases and J by 1 base, with 15 bases between them. This CDR3 has 14 amino acids. The DNA of the CDR3 is TGCAGCGCATCTCAGGACACACGCACAGATACGCAGTATTTT. Protein: CSASQDTRTDTQYF.

The V and J genes are TRBV7-2 and TRBJ2-7; a weak D match, TRBD1 (6 bases). The CDR3 loop spans 13 amino acids. The germline CDR1 and CDR2 sequences are SGHTA and FQGNSA. Trimming left V 7 bases short and J 4 bases short, with 14 bases between. CDR3 nucleotide sequence: TGTGCCAGCACATCGCCGGGGACATACGAGCAGTACTTC. Its protein is CASTSPGTYEQYF.

This clonotype was counted only a few times. CDR3 sequence (DNA): TGCAGCGGGAGGTTCACTAGCGCCGTCAATGAGCAGTTCTTC. Translation gives CSGRFTSAVNEQFF. The chain joins TRBV29-1 to TRBJ2-1; 7 bases match TRBD2. With 7 bases clipped from V and 6 bases from J, the junction kept 12 bases outside the gene matches. Germline V CDR1 and CDR2: SQVTM, ANQGSEA. CDR3 length: 14 amino acids.

This clonotype was counted a few times. The J gene is TRBJ2-7, the V gene TRBV21-1; TRBD1, as called in the table, went unchecked against the DNA. TRBV21-1 has pseudogene status. This CDR3 contains 12 residues. The CDR3 here is CASNEGGPEQYF. DNA for the CDR3: TGTGCCAGCAACGAGGGGGGGCCAGAGCAGTACTTC.

The CDR3, as DNA: TGTGCCACCAGTGATCCTCGGGCCGGGGAGACCCAGTACTTC. It yields the protein CATSDPRAGETQYF. J is TRBJ2-5 and V is TRBV24-1; D unresolved. This CDR3 has 14 residues. V dropped 3 bases and J dropped 5 bases, with 12 bases sitting between them. CDR1 is KGHDR and CDR2 is SFDVKD in the germline V gene.

This clonotype was detected a few times. This rearrangement joins TRBV6-4 to TRBJ2-3; 10 bases line up with TRBD2. The CDR3 runs to 15 residues. The V and J ends lost 4 bases and 2 bases, in that order; junction bases with no gene match: 3. Germline CDR1 is MRHNA and CDR2 is SNTAGT. The DNA for the CDR3 is TGTGCCAGCAGTGGACTAGCGGGCTCCACAGATACGCAGTATTTT. Residues: CASSGLAGSTDTQYF.

This clonotype showed up just a few times. The chain has TRBV6-1 and TRBJ1-2; a possible D gene is TRBD1 (6 bases). The V gene's germline CDR1 is MNHNS and CDR2 SASEGT. The CDR3 is 13 amino acids. V shed 2 bases and J shed 4 bases, with 8 bases lying between them. In nucleotides, the CDR3 is TGTGCCAGCAGTGAACTGGACAGCTATGGCTACACCTTC. Encoded protein: CASSELDSYGYTF.

In this sample, this clonotype turned up a few times. V usage is TRBV20-1 and J usage is TRBJ2-5; D not certain. V dropped 2 bases and J dropped 4 bases, with 5 bases sitting between them. This CDR3 comprises 11 residues. Germline CDR1 DFQATT, CDR2 SNEGSKA (reference sequence). CDR3 residues: CSARNSETQYF. The DNA for the CDR3 is TGCAGTGCTAGAAACTCAGAGACCCAGTACTTC.

The table lists this clonotype with a few counts. This sequence joins TRBV6-5 and TRBJ2-7; D gene unclear. Germline V lookup: CDR1 MNHEY, CDR2 SVGAGI. CDR3 length: 12 residues. With 5 bases removed from V and 7 bases from J, the gap between germline ends came to 12 bases. CDR3 nucleotides: TGTGCCAGCAGTCAGACGTCGAGGGAGCAGTACTTC. Translated: CASSQTSREQYF.

Only a few counts were recorded for this clonotype. The chain is built from TRBV10-3 and TRBJ1-3; D gene uncertain. CDR3 length: 13 amino acids. The V end was cut by 6 bases, the J end by 0 bases, with 6 bases between. Per the germline V gene, CDR1 is ENHRY and CDR2 is SYGVKD. CDR3 residues: CAIRQDSGNTIYF. CDR3 bases: TGTGCCATCAGGCAGGACTCTGGAAACACCATATATTTT.

This clonotype occurred a few times. The chain carries TRBV6-5 and TRBJ2-1, with D maybe TRBD1 (6 bases). The germline V gene has CDR1 MNHEY and CDR2 SVGAGI. The CDR3 contains 15 residues. V was clipped by 4 bases and J by 5 bases, with 15 bases between them. The CDR3 loop is CASSWVGQPDNEQFF. The CDR3 DNA reads TGTGCCAGCAGTTGGGTCGGACAGCCAGACAATGAGCAGTTCTTC.

The rearrangement uses TRBV9 and TRBJ1-6; TRBD1 matches at 10 bases. CDR3 length: 14 amino acids. Germline-derived CDR1 and CDR2 are SGDLS and YYNGEE. Germline trimming cut 3 bases from V and 10 bases from J; bases unmatched to any gene: 4. DNA for the CDR3: TGTGCCAGCAGCGCCGGGACAGGGGTCTCACCCCTCCACTTT. It specifies CASSAGTGVSPLHF.

The chain couples TRBV12-3 or TRBV12-4 to TRBJ2-7; TRBD2 agrees at 8 bases. The CDR3 loop spans 14 amino acids. The junction had 6 bases not matched to a gene; V was cut back by 7 bases and J by 1 base. CDR3 residues: CASTLGGGSYEQYF. Written as DNA, the CDR3 is TGTGCCAGCACTCTGGGCGGGGGGTCCTACGAGCAGTACTTC.